Below, 18 T cell receptor beta chains from the same sample are listed, as sequenced in a study of type 1 regulatory T cells. TCRdb used MiXCR to reprocess the reads, holding one entry per CDR3 protein. The profile shows some 60,000 distinct CDR3 sequences, 62% of them singletons. These receptors are not linked to any known antigen. The sample was cultured non-Tr1 T cells, either the whole culture or a sorted T cell fraction (not recorded which). All receptors derive from a human donor in good health.

The rearrangement uses TRBV7-7 and TRBJ2-1; D remains unclear. Germline V gives CDR1 SSHAT, CDR2 FNYEAQ (reference sequence). Trimming removed 7 bases at V and 5 bases at J, with 12 bases between. CDR3 length: 13 amino acids. CDR3 coding DNA: TGTGCCAGCACGGAGAGAAGGAACAATGAGCAGTTCTTC. Residues: CASTERRNNEQFF. The full variable domain, completed using reference TRBV7-7 and TRBJ2-1, is GAGVSQSPRYKVTKRGQDVTLRCDPISSHATLYWYQQALGQGPEFLTYFNYEAQPDKSGLPSDRFSAERPEGSISTLTIQRTEQRDSAMYRCASTERRNNEQFFGPGTRLTVL.

CDR3: CASSALAGGPGDTQYF. For the CDR3, the DNA is TGTGCCAGCAGTGCGCTAGCGGGAGGGCCCGGAGATACGCAGTATTTT. V is TRBV6-1 and J is TRBJ2-3, with TRBD2 matching 12 bases. V lost 4 bases, J lost 5 bases, and 7 bases stayed unmatched. The length of the CDR3 is 16 residues. CDR1 and CDR2 (germline): MNHNS, SASEGT.

J is TRBJ2-1 and V is TRBV5-1; 16 bases agree with TRBD2. The length of the CDR3 is 20 residues. V shed 4 bases and J 6 bases; nucleotides not matched to a gene: 16. Germline V gives CDR1 SGHRS, CDR2 YFSETQ. DNA of the CDR3: TGCGCCAGCAGCCGGGGACTAGCGGGAGGGCCTTACTGGATGGGCAATGAGCAGTTCTTC. It codes for CASSRGLAGGPYWMGNEQFF.

The chain uses TRBV7-9 and TRBJ1-5, with unresolved D. Germline CDR1 reads SEHNR; CDR2 reads FQNEAQ (reference sequence). This CDR3 region has 13 residues. Trimming cost V 1 base and J 7 bases, with 8 bases left between them. CDR3 sequence: CASSLGEEQPQHF. The DNA for the CDR3 is TGTGCCAGCAGCTTAGGAGAAGAACAGCCCCAGCATTTT.

The chain joins TRBV7-2 to TRBJ1-3; D possibly corresponds to TRBD1 (6 bases). This CDR3 is 14 amino acids long. Germline V gene sequence: CDR1 SGHTA, CDR2 FQGNSA. Deletions cut 5 bases from V and 4 bases from J, with 12 bases between. CDR3 DNA sequence: TGTGCCAGCAGCCCGAACAGGGCCGGAAACACCATATATTTT. Translated: CASSPNRAGNTIYF.

Only a few counts were recorded for this clonotype. The rearrangement uses TRBV20-1 and TRBJ1-1, with 7 bases matching TRBD1. This CDR3 contains 13 residues. Trimming took 7 bases from V and 1 from J; bases not matched to a gene: 6. CDR1 is DFQATT and CDR2 is SNEGSKA in the germline V gene (reference sequence). The CDR3 nucleotides are TGCAGTGAGGCCCGGACAGGGAACACTGAAGCTTTCTTT. It is translated as CSEARTGNTEAFF.

This clonotype was detected once. The chain links TRBV5-5 to TRBJ2-2; D not certain. The CDR3 covers 12 residues. Per the germline V gene, CDR1 is SGHKS and CDR2 is YYEKEE (reference sequence). V was trimmed by 7 bases and J by 4 bases, leaving 8 bases between them. In DNA, the CDR3 is TGTGCCAGCGGGCTGGGCACCGGGGAGCTGTTTTTT. As protein: CASGLGTGELFF.

Comments on this clonotype: One end of the junction does not line up with germline, which may come from a read error. The rearrangement uses TRBV2 and TRBJ2-3; D perhaps matches TRBD2 (5 bases). The CDR3 spans 17 residues. Looked up from germline, CDR1 is SNHLY and CDR2 is FYNNEI. CDR3 residues: CASSVPDSQRETDTLYF. The CDR3 region has the DNA TGTGCCAGCAGTGTCCCGGACTCACAGAGAGAAACAGATACGCTGTATTTT.

The V call is TRBV24-1, the J call TRBJ1-2, with TRBD1 matching 7 bases. Germline CDR1 is KGHDR and CDR2 is SFDVKD. The CDR3 has 14 amino acids. V shed 4 bases, J shed 3 bases, and the junction held 4 bases outside the gene matches. CDR3 nucleotide sequence: TGTGCCACCAGTGACCAGGGGGGCGACTATGGCTACACCTTC. Its translation is CATSDQGGDYGYTF.

The rearrangement links TRBV5-1 to TRBJ2-6; no firm D call. The CDR3 sequence is 14 residues long. V was pared by 2 bases and J by 0 bases, with 3 bases between. Germline CDR1 SGHRS, CDR2 YFSETQ. The CDR3 reads CASSFGSGANVLTF. The CDR3, as DNA: TGCGCCAGCAGCTTTGGCTCTGGGGCCAACGTCCTGACTTTC.

The CDR3: CSAYKGLAGTGELFF. The CDR3 bases are TGCAGTGCTTATAAGGGACTAGCGGGGACCGGGGAGCTGTTTTTT. This sequence joins TRBV20-1 and TRBJ2-2; 13 nucleotides agree with TRBD2. V shed 5 bases and J 5 bases; nucleotides not matched to a gene: 5. The CDR3 length is 15 residues. Germline V gene sequence: CDR1 DFQATT, CDR2 SNEGSKA (reference sequence).

This chain joins TRBV10-3 and TRBJ2-2; 10 nucleotides line up with TRBD1. Germline trimming cut 10 bases from V and 4 bases from J; bases unmatched to any gene: 9. This CDR3 contains 15 residues. Germline lookup yields CDR1 ENHRY and CDR2 SYGVKD. The CDR3 reads CATIRGDRGTGELFF. The DNA for the CDR3 is TGTGCCACCATCCGGGGGGACAGGGGCACCGGGGAGCTGTTTTTT.

There are a few counts of this clonotype. CDR3 region: CASSYSPGDAFQETQYF. DNA of the CDR3: TGTGCCAGCAGTTACTCTCCAGGGGACGCCTTCCAAGAGACCCAGTACTTC. The chain recombines TRBV6-2 or TRBV6-3 with TRBJ2-5; TRBD1 is a possible D gene (6 bases). The V gene lost 0 bases and the J gene lost 1 base, with 15 bases spanning the gap. Germline V gene sequence: CDR1 MNHEY, CDR2 SVGEGT. CDR3 length: 17 amino acids.

J is TRBJ1-1 and V is TRBV30; D is possibly TRBD1 (5 bases). Germline-derived CDR1 and CDR2 are GTSNPN and SVGIG (reference sequence). This CDR3 comprises 12 residues. The V end lost 7 bases, the J end lost 3 bases, and 12 bases lay between the germline ends. CDR3 region: CASGGVDTEAFF. The CDR3 DNA is TGTGCCTCCGGGGGTGTAGACACTGAAGCTTTCTTT.

This clonotype was detected only a few times. The chain recombines TRBV7-2 with TRBJ2-1; D is perhaps TRBD2 (5 bases). Germline V lookup: CDR1 SGHTA, CDR2 FQGNSA. Trimming took 6 bases from V and 0 from J, leaving 12 bases between them. This CDR3 is built from 15 residues. The CDR3 sequence: CASSKSRGSYNEQFF. The CDR3, as DNA: TGTGCCAGCAGTAAGAGCCGGGGCTCCTACAATGAGCAGTTCTTC.

This clonotype has a single count. This chain links TRBV30 with TRBJ2-2, with TRBD1 identical over 7 bases. The J segment lost 2 bases and the V segment lost 4 bases, leaving 1 base of the junction unmatched. Germline assignment: CDR1 GTSNPN and CDR2 SVGIG (reference sequence). The CDR3 contains 13 residues. CDR3 protein: CAWTGGNTGELFF. The DNA for the CDR3 is TGTGCCTGGACAGGGGGAAACACCGGGGAGCTGTTTTTT.

The chain has TRBV4-3 and TRBJ2-3; D unresolved. CDR1 is LGHNA and CDR2 is YSLEER in the germline V gene. The germline V and J ends were trimmed by 1 base and 8 bases, with 10 bases remaining between them. The CDR3 spans 13 residues. The CDR3 protein is CASSQASMGTQYF. CDR3 DNA: TGCGCCAGCAGCCAAGCGTCGATGGGTACGCAGTATTTT.

The V gene is TRBV7-2, the J gene TRBJ1-5; tentatively, D is TRBD1 (5 bases). CDR1 SGHTA and CDR2 FQGNSA come from the germline V gene. The CDR3 totals 13 residues. Trimming took off 1 base at V and 9 bases at J, with 10 bases between the two ends. For the CDR3, the DNA is TGTGCCAGCAGCTTAGGTACGGGGGGGCCCCAGCATTTT. It codes for CASSLGTGGPQHF.